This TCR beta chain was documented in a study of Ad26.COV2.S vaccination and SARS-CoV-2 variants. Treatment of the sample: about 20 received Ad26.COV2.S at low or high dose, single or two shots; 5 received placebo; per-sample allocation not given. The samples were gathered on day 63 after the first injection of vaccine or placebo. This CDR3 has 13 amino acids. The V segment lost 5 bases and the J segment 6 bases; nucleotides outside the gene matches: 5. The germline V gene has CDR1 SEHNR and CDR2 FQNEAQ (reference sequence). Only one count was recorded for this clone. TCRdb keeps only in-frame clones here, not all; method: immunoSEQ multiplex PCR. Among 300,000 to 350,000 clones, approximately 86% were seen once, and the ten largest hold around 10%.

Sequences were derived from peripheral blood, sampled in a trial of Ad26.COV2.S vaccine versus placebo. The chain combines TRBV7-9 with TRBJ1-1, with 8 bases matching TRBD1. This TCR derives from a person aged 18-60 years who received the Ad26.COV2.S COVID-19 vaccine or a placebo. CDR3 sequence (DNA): TGTGCCAGCAGCCTAGGACAGGGCTCTGAAGCTTTCTTT. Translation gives CASSLGQGSEAFF.